This T cell receptor (beta chain) comes out of a study of T cell clonality in common variable immunodeficiency (dated by TCRdb to between 2014 and 2017). The paper as a whole reports these results and caveats: According to the authors, figuring out what caused the increased clonality in CVID would require sequencing the repertoires of T cell subpopulations. Fewer deletions and N-nucleotide insertions were reportedly observed in CVID TCRbeta sequences, and highly modified clones with 13 or more V deletions were reportedly absent from CVID TCRbeta sequences. Correlations of repertoire features with clinical complications were constrained by heterogeneity among patients within the CVID cohort. Even though DNA input was the same, control samples had an average of around 81,000 unique sequences each, compared with some 32,000 in CVID samples. TCRbeta clonality was higher in CVID subjects than in healthy controls (t-test p = 0.018), and the increase was most characteristic of about a third of subjects. Fewer TCRbeta clones were shared among CVID subjects than among healthy controls (p < 0.0001).

For sequencing, equivalent amounts of genomic DNA were input from CVID and control samples. For every sample, a 60 bp segment covering the rearranged TCRbeta CDR3 region was amplified and then sequenced. The immunoSEQ assay, a bias-corrected multiplex PCR combined with high-throughput sequencing, was used for TCRbeta amplification. The original methods were these. Every unique nucleotide sequence was considered a clone and was annotated with V, D and J genes, copy number and frequency. Sequences were labeled productive if in frame, and non-productive if out of frame or containing stop codons. As previously described, clonality was computed from Shannon's entropy. The predicted amino acid sequences of productive clones were used to derive mean CDR3 Kyte-Doolittle hydropathy. Using the R hclust function, scaled V gene usage was clustered hierarchically with Manhattan distance and complete linkage. Sharing of clones by CDR3 amino acid sequence was evaluated by resampling 12 repertoires per group over 100 rounds. The repertoires were searched for over 55 published EBV-specific and a few hundred published CMV-specific TCRbeta sequences. Analysis left out two CVID samples that produced under 10,000 sequences, so 40 to 45 CVID repertoires remained. TCRdb carries this immuneACCESS record with in-frame sequences only. Its versions omit some clonotypes, under half of them owing to an unresolved V gene in the studies checked, with the rest unexplained. That table gives V, J and clone size, and the DNA gave D and trimming. The sample records roughly 70,000 clones, none occurring a single time. The ten largest clones take up around 1.7% of the sample.

This clone was counted ten times or more. Its recognized antigen is unknown. The sequenced fragment ends 3 residues before the CDR3 boundary, so the rest is inferred from the germline J gene. CDR1 LNHDA and CDR2 SQIVND were looked up in the germline V gene (reference sequence). From cysteine to phenylalanine, the CDR3 is 16 amino acids long. Shown are 39 bases from within the CDR3, in frame from base 1. Trimming removed 5 bases from V and 3 bases from J; the gene matches leave 7 bases unexplained. Predominantly Caucasian heritage was noted among both the CVID patients and the healthy controls. Heparinized peripheral whole blood samples of about 5 to 9 ml were collected from each donor. TCRbeta CDR3 repertoires were sequenced from genomic DNA of adults with common variable immune deficiency (CVID) and healthy adult controls. There were 22 healthy adult volunteers in the control group (approximately 12 female and some ten male), ranging in age from 23 to 66 years, with a mean age of about 32. Diluted blood was subjected to density centrifugation over Hypaque 1077 or Ficoll-Paque for isolation of peripheral blood mononuclear cells. Unsorted mononuclear cells served as the source of genomic DNA, which was extracted either by Qiagen column purification or by a centrifugation-based method.

The sequence came from a person aged 18-70 years in good health. The sample consisted of peripheral blood mononuclear cells. The rearranged segments are TRBV19 and TRBJ2-3; TRBD1 agrees with 11 junctional bases. The CDR3 region reads CASSVRDRGWTDTQYF. The CDR3 bases that were read are TGTGCCAGTAGTGTTCGGGACAGGGGGTGGACAGATACG.